This T cell receptor beta chain originates from a study of control samples from healthy donors and cancer patients. Sequencing was performed with immunoSEQ multiplex PCR; in TCRdb, only in-frame clones are kept and a portion is missing. The data contain about 75,000 clones, around 94% of them seen just once; the ten biggest clones take up roughly 6.2%. CDR1 MGHDK and CDR2 SYGVNS come from the germline V gene. Trimming at V came to 3 bases and at J to 4 bases, leaving 8 bases not matched to a gene. This CDR3 has 15 amino acids. Sequences were obtained from blood. V gene TRBV25-1 combines with J gene TRBJ1-2, with 7 bases identical to TRBD1. The receptor comes from a woman aged 40-49 years in good health. CDR3 nucleotide sequence: TGTGCCAGCAGTGAGGACAGGCCGGGGCTCTATGGCTACACCTTC. Its protein product is CASSEDRPGLYGYTF.